Sequencing of this T cell receptor (beta chain) was carried out in a study of OX40 agonist ivuxolimab in advanced cancers. At the level of the whole study: Ivuxolimab was a fully human IgG2 agonistic monoclonal antibody targeting the costimulatory receptor OX40 (CD134). The dose-escalation cohort was about 87% male with a mean age of 60 years, ranging from roughly 23 to 90. Intravenous ivuxolimab was administered to patients every 2 weeks at six dose levels: 0.01, 0.1, 0.3, 1.5, 3 and 10 mg/kg. The monotherapy dose-escalation portion (N ≈ 52 patients) of the phase I ivuxolimab trial is reported in the paper. Peripheral TCRbeta sequencing was intended to test whether TCR sequence diversity was altered and clonal T-cell expansion was caused by ivuxolimab. Of the approximately 50 dose-escalation patients, hepatocellular carcinoma was present in around 20, melanoma in approximately 15, renal cell carcinoma in 9 and head and neck cancer in 9. Partial responses were achieved by three dose-escalation patients, of whom one had hepatocellular carcinoma and two had cutaneous melanoma. Prior anti-PD-1, anti-PD-L1 or anti-CTLA-4 therapy was permitted, and checkpoint inhibitors had been received by around 40% of dose-escalation patients. Broader findings and caveats from the paper: Clonal expansion of both CD4+ and CD8+ blood T cells was observed from baseline to week 6 at doses 0.1 to 3.0 mg/kg. In partial responders in the 0.1-3.0 mg/kg groups, normalized peripheral clonal expansion was found to be among the lowest, especially among CD8+ T cells. Low levels of normalized T-cell clonal expansion were also seen in some patients who did not respond. After ivuxolimab, CD8+ T cells had more expanded clones than CD4+ T cells on average. The antigen specificity of the peripheral T cells that underwent clonal expansion was not determined.

Genomic DNA was extracted from sorted cells for sequencing of the TCRbeta CDR3 region. TCRbeta CDR3 regions were sequenced using the immunoSEQ Assay. In TCRdb, the immuneACCESS table is reduced to in-frame sequences with V and J assigned. These tables do not hold every clone; where another copy was compared, an unresolved V gene accounts for under half, and the others remain unexplained. This sample comprises under 90,000 clones, around 83% of them detected only once. The biggest ten clones account for under 2.5% of the sample. The CDR3 starts with the cysteine, ends with the phenylalanine, and has 16 residues. Here the CDR3 DNA is all that survives: 48 bases in frame from base 1. The CDR1 and CDR2 encoded by the germline V gene are SGDLS and YYNGEE. Relative to germline, V is 0 bases shorter and J is 0 bases shorter, with 7 bases between their ends. On this clone itself: No cognate antigen has been identified for it. It has no much larger one-base neighbor in the sample; base qualities were not kept.

The trial excluded patients who had a history of autoimmune disease or were on systemic immunosuppression. In every dose cohort, peripheral blood was drawn for TCR sequencing at baseline, cycle 4 day 1, and cycle 7 day 1. Samples came from an open-label, multicenter, first-in-human phase I dose-escalation trial of ivuxolimab. Adults with locally advanced or metastatic melanoma, renal cell carcinoma, hepatocellular carcinoma or head and neck squamous cell carcinoma were enrolled in the trial. Before TCR sequencing, CD4+ T cells and CD8+ T cells from peripheral blood were sorted into separate populations.

The receptor was isolated from an adult with an advanced solid tumor such as melanoma, head and neck, liver or kidney cancer. The chain is encoded by TRBV9 joined to TRBJ1-6, with the D gene uncertain. Sequences were derived from CD4+ or CD8+ T cells sorted from blood, sampled in a trial of the OX40 agonist ivuxolimab. Read as DNA, the sequence is TGTGCCAGCAGCGTAGGCCCCAGCTCCTATAATTCACCCCTCCACTTT. It translates to CASSVGPSSYNSPLHF. With the portions outside the CDR3 filled from the reference TRBV9 and TRBJ1-6 genes, the complete variable region becomes DSGVTQTPKHLITATGQRVTLRCSPRSGDLSVYWYQQSLDQGLQFLIQYYNGEERAKGNILERFSAQQFPDLHSELNLSSLELGDSALYFCASSVGPSSYNSPLHFGNGTRLTVT.